This T cell receptor beta chain derives from a study of blood T cell repertoires in COVID-19. Whole-study context: Both acute and convalescent COVID-19 samples were obtained from the United States, Italy and Spain.

Profiling relied on immunoSEQ multiplex PCR, and the TCRdb table lists in-frame clones only, not all of them. The sample lists about 80,000 clones, 91% occurring once. The CDR3 is made up of 14 amino acids. V lost 5 bases and J lost 7; bases outside the gene matches: 10. The germline CDR1 and CDR2 sequences are MNHEY and SVGAGI. The origin of this receptor is a woman aged 50 to 60 in a cohort sampled during active COVID-19. Sequences were obtained from peripheral blood. This rearrangement joins TRBV6-5 to TRBJ1-1; 7 nucleotides align to TRBD1. This CDR3 is CASSKDYRGFEAFF. In DNA form, the CDR3 reads TGTGCCAGCAGTAAGGACTACAGGGGTTTTGAAGCTTTCTTT.